Below, 32 T cell receptor beta chains from the same sample are listed, as sequenced in a study of CD8 T cells in Susac syndrome (dated by TCRdb to about 2019). The library was generated by the immunoSEQ multiplex PCR assay. RNA was extracted using the RNeasy kit, and roughly 0.5 to 1 microgram was reverse transcribed with random hexamers. TCRdb took the public reads, trimmed them with fastp at Q25, ran MiXCR for clone calling and kept in-frame beta chains. When rows share a CDR3 protein, they turn into one entry using the most common DNA and genes. This sample has about 440,000 distinct CDR3 sequences in its table, and 75% to 90% of those were observed once. The ten largest clones take up roughly 0.1% of the sample. The sequencing sample was made of CD8+ T cells from PBMCs. The receptors were gathered from a human donor with multiple sclerosis.

This chain uses TRBV19 with TRBJ1-1; D may be TRBD1 (6 bases). V was pared by 5 bases and J by 0 bases, with 22 bases between. This CDR3 is 18 amino acids long. Germline V gene data show CDR1 as LNHDA and CDR2 as SQIVND (reference sequence). As DNA, the CDR3 is TGTGCCAGTAGTGAGCTGCGGGGGGGCGATTCTATGAACACTGAAGCTTTCTTT. This sequence encodes CASSELRGGDSMNTEAFF.

This rearrangement joins TRBV7-9 to TRBJ1-2; perhaps TRBD1 as D (5 bases). The CDR3 runs 16 residues. V was cut by 2 bases and J by 6 bases, with 19 bases left in between. Germline lookup yields CDR1 SEHNR and CDR2 FQNEAQ (reference sequence). Here the CDR3 reads CASSLLLREDMDGYTF. Written as DNA, the CDR3 is TGTGCCAGCAGCTTACTACTCAGGGAGGATATGGATGGCTACACCTTC. Full variable domain (remainder filled in from reference TRBV7-9 and TRBJ1-2): DTGVSQNPRHKITKRGQNVTFRCDPISEHNRLYWYRQTLGQGPEFLTYFQNEAQLEKSRLLSDRFSAERPKGSFSTLEIQRTEQGDSAMYLCASSLLLREDMDGYTFGSGTRLTVV.

This clonotype showed up just a few times. This chain joins TRBV15 and TRBJ2-5; 13 bases are a match to TRBD2. Germline V gives CDR1 LNHNV, CDR2 YYDKDF (reference sequence). V lost 9 bases and J lost 2; bases outside the gene matches: 6. The CDR3 sequence is 15 residues long. The CDR3 here is CATGLAGAQQETQYF. CDR3 DNA: TGTGCCACTGGACTAGCGGGGGCCCAACAAGAGACCCAGTACTTC.

The chain combines TRBV4-1 with TRBJ2-3; 8 bases fit TRBD2. With V trimmed by 1 base and J by 2 bases, 11 bases remained unmatched. The germline V gene encodes CDR1 MGHRA and CDR2 YSYEKL. This CDR3 is 18 amino acids long. CDR3 residues: CASSQATISGSHTDTQYF. The CDR3 coding sequence is TGCGCCAGCAGCCAAGCTACAATAAGCGGGAGCCACACAGATACGCAGTATTTT.

The V gene is TRBV13, the J gene TRBJ2-4; tentatively, D is TRBD1 (6 bases). Between the trimmed V and J ends, which lost 5 bases and 4 bases, there was a span of 21 bases. The CDR3 sequence is 17 residues long. From germline, CDR1 is PRHDT and CDR2 FYEKMQ (reference sequence). The CDR3 reads CASSIHRDEKGKNIQYF. The CDR3 DNA is TGTGCCAGCAGCATACACAGGGATGAGAAGGGTAAAAACATTCAGTACTTC.

The rearrangement uses TRBV6-6 and TRBJ1-1; the match to TRBD1 covers 7 bases. This CDR3 comprises 15 residues. V lost 7 bases to trimming and J lost 3 bases; unmatched junction nucleotides: 11. CDR1 MNHNY and CDR2 SVGAGI come from the germline V gene (reference sequence). The CDR3 here is CASTIWDRGDTEAFF. CDR3 coding DNA: TGTGCCAGCACTATATGGGACAGAGGAGACACTGAAGCTTTCTTT.

J is TRBJ1-2 and V is TRBV19; D remains unclear. V lost 2 bases to trimming and J lost 3 bases, with 13 bases between them. The CDR3 is made up of 15 amino acids. The germline CDR1 and CDR2 sequences are LNHDA and SQIVND (reference sequence). The CDR3 protein is CASSIIYRTDYGYTF. In DNA form, the CDR3 reads TGTGCCAGTAGTATAATATATAGGACGGACTATGGCTACACCTTC.

The chain couples TRBV6-2 or TRBV6-3 to TRBJ2-1, with 7 bases matching TRBD2. Germline assignment: CDR1 MNHEY and CDR2 SVGEGT. The CDR3 contains 14 residues. Unmatched junction bases numbered 6, after V lost 8 bases and J lost 2 bases. The CDR3 region has the DNA TGTGCCAGCGGACTAGATCGTCCCTACAATGAGCAGTTCTTC. This gives the protein CASGLDRPYNEQFF.

The genes are TRBV4-1 and TRBJ2-7; D remains ambiguous. The V and J ends lost 2 bases and 4 bases respectively, with 12 bases between them. This CDR3 comprises 14 residues. The germline CDR1 and CDR2 sequences are MGHRA and YSYEKL. CDR3 sequence reads: CASSQLPGRYEQYF. The CDR3 region has the DNA TGCGCCAGCAGCCAACTCCCCGGAAGGTACGAGCAGTACTTC.

V is TRBV12-3 or TRBV12-4 and J is TRBJ2-3, with D perhaps matching TRBD1 or TRBD2 (5 bases each). V was pared by 5 bases and J by 4 bases, with 13 bases between. The CDR3 contains 14 residues. The CDR3 sequence is CASSHTGAADTQYF. CDR3 DNA: TGTGCCAGCAGTCACACCGGGGCCGCAGATACGCAGTATTTT.

This clonotype was seen more than once but under ten times. The chain has TRBV6-1 and TRBJ1-2, with D unresolved. V lost 6 bases, J lost 2 bases, and 10 bases lay in between. Germline lookup yields CDR1 MNHNS and CDR2 SASEGT. CDR3 length: 13 amino acids. The DNA of the CDR3 is TGTGCCAGCAGCTGGACCCTGAACTATGGCTACACCTTC. Its translation is CASSWTLNYGYTF.

The V call is TRBV2, the J call TRBJ1-4; 10 bases line up with TRBD1. The CDR3 consists of 14 residues. V dropped 10 bases and J dropped 8; count of bases not matched to a gene: 10. Germline CDR1 SNHLY, CDR2 FYNNEI. CDR3 DNA sequence: TGTGCCATCAGGCTGGGGACAGGGGAAGAAAAACTGTTTTTT. Translating gives CAIRLGTGEEKLFF.

V is TRBV28 and J is TRBJ2-1; D ambiguous. CDR1 is MDHEN, CDR2 SYDVKM, per germline. CDR3 size: 16 residues. Trimming left V 4 bases short and J 0 bases short, with 13 bases between. CDR3: CASSWGGPSSYNEQFF. DNA of the CDR3: TGTGCCAGCAGTTGGGGTGGGCCGAGCTCCTACAATGAGCAGTTCTTC. Drawing the rest from reference TRBV28 and TRBJ2-1, the complete variable domain is DVKVTQSSRYLVKRTGEKVFLECVQDMDHENMFWYRQDPGLGLRLIYFSYDVKMKEKGDIPEGYSVSREKKERFSLILESASTNQTSMYLCASSWGGPSSYNEQFFGPGTRLTVL.

This chain links TRBV2 with TRBJ1-2, with TRBD1 as a possible D gene (6 bases). The CDR3 is 14 residues long. Trimming cost V 8 bases and J 4 bases, with 17 bases left between them. Germline V gives CDR1 SNHLY, CDR2 FYNNEI. Written as DNA, the CDR3 is TGTGCCAGCGGACAAGGACAGCAAATCTATGGCTACACCTTC. Translated: CASGQGQQIYGYTF.

The chain couples TRBV12-3 or TRBV12-4 to TRBJ1-1; D gene ambiguous. This CDR3 comprises 13 residues. The V end was cut by 0 bases, the J end by 8 bases, with 10 bases between. In nucleotides, the CDR3 is TGTGCCAGCAGTTTAGCAGACCGAAACGAAGCTTTCTTT. Encoded protein: CASSLADRNEAFF.

The V and J genes are TRBV5-6 and TRBJ2-3, with 10 bases aligning to TRBD2. Germline V gene data show CDR1 as SGHDT and CDR2 as YYEEEE. Trimming cost V 8 bases and J 9 bases; bases outside gene matches: 12. The CDR3 sequence is 14 residues long. The CDR3 reads CASTISGGRNTQYF. The CDR3, as DNA: TGTGCCAGTACTATTAGCGGGGGGCGAAACACGCAGTATTTT.

This clonotype was seen only once. The chain links TRBV5-1 to TRBJ1-4, with TRBD1 matching over 11 bases. V was clipped by 0 bases and J by 5 bases; unmatched bases: 12. CDR3 length equals 19 residues. Germline loops: CDR1 SGHRS, CDR2 YFSETQ. The CDR3 protein is CASSLDGTGGREQNEKLFF. CDR3 sequence (DNA): TGCGCCAGCAGCTTGGATGGGACAGGGGGACGAGAGCAGAATGAAAAACTGTTTTTT.

J is TRBJ2-7 and V is TRBV6-1, with 8 positions matching TRBD1. Trimming removed 2 bases from V and 12 bases from J; junction bases left unmatched: 12. The length of the CDR3 is 14 residues. Germline V CDR1 and CDR2: MNHNS, SASEGT. CDR3 sequence: CASSEFSLTGVLYF. As DNA, the CDR3 is TGTGCCAGCAGTGAATTTTCGTTGACAGGGGTTCTGTACTTC.

The rearrangement joins TRBV4-1 to TRBJ1-2; D remains ambiguous. The V and J ends lost 0 bases and 5 bases respectively, with 13 bases between them. This CDR3 is built from 15 residues. Germline CDR1 reads MGHRA; CDR2 reads YSYEKL. The CDR3 reads CASSQDYDGKYGYTF. Written as DNA, the CDR3 is TGCGCCAGCAGCCAAGATTACGACGGGAAGTATGGCTACACCTTC.

V is TRBV30 and J is TRBJ1-5; 7 bases align to TRBD1. CDR1 and CDR2 from the germline V gene are GTSNPN and SVGIG (reference sequence). With V trimmed by 2 bases and J by 0 bases, 7 bases remained unmatched. The CDR3 sequence is 16 residues long. In nucleotides, the CDR3 is TGTGCCTGGAGTAGCCGGGACAGCTATAGCAATCAGCCCCAGCATTTT. Encoded protein: CAWSSRDSYSNQPQHF.

Comments on this clonotype: Relative to the germline gene, one junction end is altered; a read error may explain this. J is TRBJ2-5 and V is TRBV3-1, with a weak D call TRBD2 (6 bases). The CDR3 consists of 12 residues. Germline CDR1 and CDR2: LGHDT and YNNKEL (reference sequence). This CDR3 is CASSQAGETQYF. The CDR3 DNA is TGTGCCAGTAGCCAAGCGGGAGAGACCCAGTACTTC.

The CDR3: CASSDPGRYYEQYF. The CDR3 region has the DNA TGTGCCAGTAGTGACCCGGGGAGATACTACGAGCAGTACTTC. V and J are TRBV19 and TRBJ2-7, with D maybe TRBD2 (5 bases). The germline V and J ends were trimmed by 5 bases and 3 bases, with 14 bases remaining between them. The germline CDR1 and CDR2 sequences are LNHDA and SQIVND (reference sequence). This CDR3 contains 14 residues.

The V call is TRBV20-1, the J call TRBJ2-1, with D tentatively TRBD1 or TRBD2 (5 bases each). Germline V gene lookup returns CDR1 DFQATT and CDR2 SNEGSKA (reference sequence). This CDR3 region has 14 residues. Between the trimmed V and J ends, which lost 5 bases and 4 bases, there was a span of 15 bases. CDR3 coding DNA: TGCAGTGCTCCAAGGGACGATCCATACAATGAGCAGTTCTTC. Residues: CSAPRDDPYNEQFF.

The genes are TRBV6-1 and TRBJ2-1; D gene ambiguous. V was clipped by 4 bases and J by 2 bases, with 18 bases between them. The CDR3 is 17 residues long. The germline V gene encodes CDR1 MNHNS and CDR2 SASEGT. The CDR3 nucleotides are TGTGCCAGCAGTGGACCCCGGGCGGTCGCTACCTACAATGAGCAGTTCTTC. Translation gives CASSGPRAVATYNEQFF.

The chain is built from TRBV9 and TRBJ1-2, with a weak D call TRBD1 (5 bases). V was shortened by 0 bases and J by 7 bases, with 16 bases between the two germline ends. The V gene's germline CDR1 is SGDLS and CDR2 YYNGEE. The CDR3 has 15 amino acids. CDR3 DNA sequence: TGTGCCAGCAGCGTAGCTTCCCGGGGGTCTGGTGGCTACACCTTC. Translation: CASSVASRGSGGYTF.

Of note for this clonotype: The junction and the germline gene differ at one end; a read error may be behind it. This rearrangement joins TRBV5-1 to TRBJ2-3; perhaps TRBD2 as D (5 bases). Per germline, CDR1 SGHRS and CDR2 YFSETQ. The CDR3 is made up of 16 amino acids. The CDR3 nucleotides are TGCGCCAGCAGCCCTATTTATTGGGAGTTTGAAGATGCGCAGTATTTT. Translation gives CASSPIYWEFEDAQYF.

This chain connects TRBV2 to TRBJ2-1, with D possibly being TRBD2 (5 bases). Per the germline V gene, CDR1 is SNHLY and CDR2 is FYNNEI. The germline V and J ends were trimmed by 6 bases and 4 bases, with 16 bases remaining between them. The CDR3 extends over 15 amino acids. This CDR3 is CASSGVAQSYNEQFF. CDR3 in DNA: TGTGCCAGCAGCGGGGTTGCGCAATCTTACAATGAGCAGTTCTTC.

The V and J genes are TRBV27 and TRBJ2-7; 8 bases line up with TRBD1. The V gene's germline CDR1 is MNHEY and CDR2 SMNVEV (reference sequence). The CDR3 contains 13 residues. Unmatched junction bases numbered 3, after V lost 2 bases and J lost 6 bases. The CDR3 nucleotides are TGTGCCAGCAGTTTACAGGGGGCCTCCGAGCAGTACTTC. Translating gives CASSLQGASEQYF.

The chain carries TRBV6-2 or TRBV6-3 and TRBJ2-3; the match to TRBD2 covers 15 bases. With V trimmed by 5 bases and J by 0 bases, 12 bases remained unmatched. The CDR3 consists of 20 residues. Germline V CDR1 and CDR2: MNHEY, SVGEGT. This CDR3 is CASSLMIWTSGGGSTDTQYF. CDR3 nucleotide sequence: TGTGCCAGCAGTCTTATGATTTGGACTAGCGGGGGGGGCAGCACAGATACGCAGTATTTT.

The CDR3, as DNA: TGCGCCAGCAGCGAACTACTAGCGGGAGTCGGGGGCGGGGAGCTGTTTTTT. It translates to CASSELLAGVGGGELFF. The chain joins TRBV4-1 to TRBJ2-2; TRBD2 matches 11 bases. Germline trimming cut 5 bases from V and 7 bases from J; bases unmatched to any gene: 12. The CDR3 is 17 amino acids. Germline V CDR1 and CDR2: MGHRA, YSYEKL.

This sequence joins TRBV7-9 and TRBJ2-7; 10 bases line up with TRBD1. The V gene's germline CDR1 is SEHNR and CDR2 FQNEAQ (reference sequence). The CDR3 length is 15 residues. V lost 4 bases to trimming and J lost 7 bases; unmatched junction nucleotides: 10. The chain's CDR3 is CASSYTGTGVSEQYF. The CDR3 DNA is TGTGCCAGCAGCTATACCGGGACAGGGGTATCGGAGCAGTACTTC.

The chain is built from TRBV6-5 and TRBJ2-4; unclear D gene. The V and J ends lost 5 bases and 0 bases respectively, with 20 bases between them. Germline CDR1 and CDR2: MNHEY and SVGAGI. The CDR3 runs 18 residues. This CDR3 is CASSHRRGSDLAKNIQYF. CDR3 bases: TGTGCCAGCAGTCACAGACGTGGCTCAGACCTAGCCAAAAACATTCAGTACTTC.